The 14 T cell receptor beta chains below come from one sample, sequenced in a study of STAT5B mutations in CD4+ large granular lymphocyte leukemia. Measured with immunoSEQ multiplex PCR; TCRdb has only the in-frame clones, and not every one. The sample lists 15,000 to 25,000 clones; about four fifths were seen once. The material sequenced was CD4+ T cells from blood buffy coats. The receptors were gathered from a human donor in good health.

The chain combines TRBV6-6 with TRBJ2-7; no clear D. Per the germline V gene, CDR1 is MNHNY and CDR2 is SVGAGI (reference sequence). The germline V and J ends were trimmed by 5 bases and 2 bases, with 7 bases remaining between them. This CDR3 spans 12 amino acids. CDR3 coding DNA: TGTGCCAGCAGTCCGATAACCTACGAGCAGTACTTC. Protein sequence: CASSPITYEQYF.

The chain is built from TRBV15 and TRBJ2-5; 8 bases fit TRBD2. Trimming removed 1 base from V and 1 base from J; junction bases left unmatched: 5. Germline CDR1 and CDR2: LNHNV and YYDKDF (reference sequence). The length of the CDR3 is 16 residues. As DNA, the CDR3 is TGTGCCACCAGCAGAGGAAGCGGGAGAGGCCAAGAGACCCAGTACTTC. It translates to CATSRGSGRGQETQYF.

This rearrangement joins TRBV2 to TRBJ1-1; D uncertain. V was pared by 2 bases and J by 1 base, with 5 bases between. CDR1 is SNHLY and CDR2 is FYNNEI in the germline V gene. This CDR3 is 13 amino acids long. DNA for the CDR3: TGTGCCAGCAGTGAACAGTGGAACACTGAAGCTTTCTTT. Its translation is CASSEQWNTEAFF.

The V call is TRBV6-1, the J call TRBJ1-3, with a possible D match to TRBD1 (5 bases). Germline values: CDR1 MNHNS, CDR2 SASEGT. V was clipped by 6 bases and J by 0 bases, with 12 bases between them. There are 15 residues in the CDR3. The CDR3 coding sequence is TGTGCCAGCAGGACAGCTCACAGCTCTGGAAACACCATATATTTT. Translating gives CASRTAHSSGNTIYF.

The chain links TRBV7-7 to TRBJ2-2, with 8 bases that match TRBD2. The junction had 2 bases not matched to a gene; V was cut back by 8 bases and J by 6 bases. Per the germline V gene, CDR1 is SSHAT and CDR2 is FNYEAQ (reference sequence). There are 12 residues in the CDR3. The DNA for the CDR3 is TGTGCCAGCGGGCGGGAGGCCGGGGAGCTGTTTTTT. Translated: CASGREAGELFF.

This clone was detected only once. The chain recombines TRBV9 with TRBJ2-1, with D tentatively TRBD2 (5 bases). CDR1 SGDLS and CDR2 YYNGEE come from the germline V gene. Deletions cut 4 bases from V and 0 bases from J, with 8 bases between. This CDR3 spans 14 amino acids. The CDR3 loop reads CASSPRGSYNEQFF. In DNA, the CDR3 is TGTGCCAGCAGCCCCCGGGGCTCCTACAATGAGCAGTTCTTC.

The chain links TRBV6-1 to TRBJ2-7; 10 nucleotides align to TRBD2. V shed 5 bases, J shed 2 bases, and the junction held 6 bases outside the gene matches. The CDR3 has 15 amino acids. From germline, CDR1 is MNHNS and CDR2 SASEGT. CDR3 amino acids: CASSSSGRHPYEQYF. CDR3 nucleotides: TGTGCCAGCAGTTCTAGCGGGAGACATCCCTACGAGCAGTACTTC.

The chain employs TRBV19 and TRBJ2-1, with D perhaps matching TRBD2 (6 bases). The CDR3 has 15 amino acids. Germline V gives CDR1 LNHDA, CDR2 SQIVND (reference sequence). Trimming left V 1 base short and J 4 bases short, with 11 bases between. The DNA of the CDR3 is TGTGCCAGTAGTATAGGGCGGGATATTTACAATGAGCAGTTCTTC. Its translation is CASSIGRDIYNEQFF.

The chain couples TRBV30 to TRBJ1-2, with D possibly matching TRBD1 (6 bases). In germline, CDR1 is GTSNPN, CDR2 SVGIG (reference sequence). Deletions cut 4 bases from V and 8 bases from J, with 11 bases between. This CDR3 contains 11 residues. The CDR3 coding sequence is TGTGCCTGGAAGACAGGTGTGGGCTACACCTTC. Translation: CAWKTGVGYTF.

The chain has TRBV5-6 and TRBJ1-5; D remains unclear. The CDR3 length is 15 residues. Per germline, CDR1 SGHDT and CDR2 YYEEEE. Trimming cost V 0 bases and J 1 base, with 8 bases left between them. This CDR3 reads CASSLEGLSNQPQHF. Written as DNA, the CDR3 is TGTGCCAGCAGCTTGGAGGGTCTAAGCAATCAGCCCCAGCATTTT.

CDR3 bases: TGCAGCTGCTCCCGACAGGGGGGCACTGAAGCTTTCTTT. Encoded protein: CSCSRQGGTEAFF. The chain links TRBV29-1 to TRBJ1-1; 9 nucleotides agree with TRBD1. CDR3 length: 13 amino acids. V lost 8 bases, J lost 4 bases, and 8 bases stayed unmatched. The germline V gene encodes CDR1 SQVTM and CDR2 ANQGSEA.

The CDR3 loop reads CASSRTGTASYNEQFF. CDR3 DNA sequence: TGCGCCAGCAGCCGAACCGGGACAGCTTCCTACAATGAGCAGTTCTTC. The chain links TRBV4-1 to TRBJ2-1; 7 nucleotides line up with TRBD1. The CDR3 has 16 amino acids. The germline V gene encodes CDR1 MGHRA and CDR2 YSYEKL. V trimming: 4 bases; J trimming: 1 base; junction bases outside the gene matches: 7.

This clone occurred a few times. CDR3 region: CASSPRDRASYEQYF. The CDR3 region has the DNA TGTGCCAGCAGTCCCCGGGACAGGGCTTCCTACGAGCAGTACTTC. The chain employs TRBV6-1 and TRBJ2-7; TRBD1 aligns across 9 bases. Trimming removed 5 bases from V and 1 base from J; junction bases left unmatched: 6. The germline gives CDR1 MNHNS, CDR2 SASEGT. CDR3 size: 15 residues.

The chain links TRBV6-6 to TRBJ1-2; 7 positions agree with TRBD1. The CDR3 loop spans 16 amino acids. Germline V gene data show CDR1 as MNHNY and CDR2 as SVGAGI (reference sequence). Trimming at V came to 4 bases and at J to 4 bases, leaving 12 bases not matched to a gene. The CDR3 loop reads CASSSSPRDSPYGYTF. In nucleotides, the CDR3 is TGTGCCAGCAGTTCCTCGCCCCGGGACAGCCCCTATGGCTACACCTTC.